The 25 T cell receptor beta chains below come from one sample, sequenced in a study of vaccination and CD4 T cells after COVID-19. At the Johns Hopkins FTIC core, DNA taken from cultured CD4+ T cells was sequenced by way of the Oncomine TCR Beta short-read assay. Each CDR3 protein gets one entry after TCRdb re-called the PCR reads with MiXCR. The sample records roughly 2,700 distinct CDR3 sequences, 15% to 20% being singletons. These receptors have no known antigen. Treatment of the sample: roughly nine-day PBMC culture with coronavirus spike peptide pools or control peptides (ViraFEST assay). Unexposed donor CD4+ T cells predated the COVID-19 pandemic, collected 2011-2018. The sample consisted of CD4+ T cells from blood, cultured in vitro. These receptors were taken from a human donor in good health.

The chain carries TRBV7-2 and TRBJ2-3; TRBD2 aligns across 8 bases. The germline CDR1 and CDR2 sequences are SGHTA and FQGNSA. CDR3 length equals 15 residues. Trimming took 4 bases from V and 5 from J; bases not matched to a gene: 8. The chain's CDR3 is CASSSTGTRGDTQYF. DNA for the CDR3: TGTGCCAGCAGCTCGACCGGGACTAGAGGAGATACGCAGTATTTT.

CDR3 coding DNA: TGTGCCAGCAGCGCCACCATTGGGCGGGGAGCTTACAATGAGCAGTTCTTC. Translating gives CASSATIGRGAYNEQFF. This sequence joins TRBV9 and TRBJ2-1, with a possible D match to TRBD2 (6 bases). The V and J ends lost 3 bases and 4 bases respectively, with 20 bases between them. There are 17 residues in the CDR3. Germline V gene data show CDR1 as SGDLS and CDR2 as YYNGEE. The entire variable domain, with the rest obtained from reference TRBV9 and TRBJ2-1, is as follows: DSGVTQTPKHLITATGQRVTLRCSPRSGDLSVYWYQQSLDQGLQFLIQYYNGEERAKGNILERFSAQQFPDLHSELNLSSLELGDSALYFCASSATIGRGAYNEQFFGPGTRLTVL.

The gene calls are TRBV19 and TRBJ2-1, with 7 bases identical to TRBD2. Germline V gene data show CDR1 as LNHDA and CDR2 as SQIVND (reference sequence). The V segment lost 3 bases and the J segment 7 bases; nucleotides outside the gene matches: 15. The CDR3 is made up of 17 amino acids. This chain's CDR3 is CASSITVGREYGNEQFF. In DNA, the CDR3 is TGTGCCAGTAGTATTACCGTAGGGCGGGAGTATGGTAATGAGCAGTTCTTC. The full variable domain, with the rest looked up from reference TRBV19 and TRBJ2-1, is DGGITQSPKYLFRKEGQNVTLSCEQNLNHDAMYWYRQDPGQGLRLIYYSQIVNDFQKGDIAEGYSVSREKKESFPLTVTSAQKNPTAFYLCASSITVGREYGNEQFFGPGTRLTVL.

This clonotype turned up a few times. This sequence joins TRBV7-9 and TRBJ1-4, with TRBD1 identical over 8 bases. Germline CDR1 is SEHNR and CDR2 is FQNEAQ (reference sequence). V lost 1 base to trimming and J lost 0 bases; unmatched junction nucleotides: 4. The CDR3 loop spans 17 amino acids. CDR3 coding DNA: TGTGCCAGCAGCTTAGGACAGGGGAGGACAACTAATGAAAAACTGTTTTTT. It encodes CASSLGQGRTTNEKLFF. The full variable domain, rest sourced from reference TRBV7-9 and TRBJ1-4, is DTGVSQNPRHKITKRGQNVTFRCDPISEHNRLYWYRQTLGQGPEFLTYFQNEAQLEKSRLLSDRFSAERPKGSFSTLEIQRTEQGDSAMYLCASSLGQGRTTNEKLFFGSGTQLSVL.

The J gene is TRBJ1-6, the V gene TRBV30; no firm D call. The V gene's germline CDR1 is GTSNPN and CDR2 SVGIG (reference sequence). V was cut by 0 bases and J by 9 bases, with 3 bases left in between. The CDR3 length is 11 residues. CDR3 in DNA: TGTGCCTGGAGTGTCCGTTCACCCCTCCACTTT. This codes for CAWSVRSPLHF.

CDR3: CASSLFGGGAGTDTQYF. CDR3 in DNA: TGTGCCAGCAGCTTGTTCGGCGGGGGGGCCGGCACAGATACGCAGTATTTT. The chain has TRBV5-4 and TRBJ2-3, with 9 bases aligning to TRBD2. CDR3 length: 17 amino acids. Germline values: CDR1 SGHNT, CDR2 YYREEE (reference sequence). The J segment lost 1 base and the V segment lost 1 base, leaving 7 bases of the junction unmatched.

This clonotype has just a few counts. V is TRBV12-3 or TRBV12-4 and J is TRBJ2-1; D uncertain. The V end was cut by 7 bases, the J end by 1 base, with 8 bases between. The CDR3 is made up of 13 amino acids. For the CDR3, the DNA is TGTGCCAGCACCCCTTCTTCCTACAATGAGCAGTTCTTC. It encodes CASTPSSYNEQFF.

CDR3 sequence: CATSAGEYNEQFF. CDR3 coding DNA: TGTGCCACCTCAGCGGGAGAATACAATGAGCAGTTCTTC. The chain couples TRBV24-1 to TRBJ2-1; 8 bases map to TRBD2. This CDR3 spans 13 amino acids. V lost 9 bases and J lost 4; bases outside the gene matches: 4. Per germline, CDR1 KGHDR and CDR2 SFDVKD.

The chain carries TRBV20-1 and TRBJ2-3, with D uncertain. The CDR3 has 12 residues. In germline, CDR1 is DFQATT, CDR2 SNEGSKA (reference sequence). The ends were cut back, 5 bases at V and 0 bases at J, with 6 bases in the middle. For the CDR3, the DNA is TGCAGTGCTCATGACAGCACAGATACGCAGTATTTT. This encodes CSAHDSTDTQYF.

V and J are TRBV7-8 and TRBJ2-7; 8 nucleotides line up with TRBD2. Germline CDR1 and CDR2: SGHVS and FQNEAQ. J was trimmed by 5 bases and V by 5 bases; bases with no gene match: 11. There are 15 residues in the CDR3. The CDR3 region is CASSRPGTRVNEQYF. For the CDR3, the DNA is TGTGCCAGCAGCCGCCCCGGGACTAGGGTTAACGAGCAGTACTTC.

V is TRBV12-3 or TRBV12-4 and J is TRBJ1-2; tentatively, D is TRBD1 (5 bases). The V gene lost 4 bases and the J gene lost 0 bases, with 18 bases spanning the gap. This CDR3 region has 17 residues. CDR3 coding DNA: TGTGCCAGCAGTTCCCGCTTAATCCAGGGTGCTAACTATGGCTACACCTTC. Translating gives CASSSRLIQGANYGYTF.

V gene TRBV28 combines with J gene TRBJ2-3; no reliable D call. The CDR3 runs to 17 residues. The germline V and J ends were trimmed by 8 bases and 0 bases, with 21 bases remaining between them. Looked up from germline, CDR1 is MDHEN and CDR2 is SYDVKM. CDR3 DNA sequence: TGTGCCAGCCTCACACGACCTGGGGTCGCTAGCACAGATACGCAGTATTTT. It translates to CASLTRPGVASTDTQYF.

The V call is TRBV20-1, the J call TRBJ2-7; a weak D match, TRBD1 (6 bases). Trimming took off 4 bases at V and 5 bases at J, with 24 bases between the two ends. The CDR3 is 16 residues long. CDR1 and CDR2 (germline): DFQATT, SNEGSKA (reference sequence). CDR3 sequence reads: CSANSHLAGDLHEQYF. CDR3 sequence (DNA): TGCAGTGCTAACAGCCATCTGGCAGGGGATTTACACGAGCAGTACTTC.

This clonotype qualifies as medium-sized (0.01 to 0.1%). The chain couples TRBV19 to TRBJ1-2, with a weak D call TRBD1 (6 bases). The CDR3 runs 13 residues. In germline, CDR1 is LNHDA, CDR2 SQIVND (reference sequence). V was pared by 4 bases and J by 0 bases, with 6 bases between. CDR3 nucleotides: TGTGCCAGTAGTAGGACAGCTAACTATGGCTACACCTTC. It is translated as CASSRTANYGYTF.

This rearrangement joins TRBV7-9 to TRBJ2-3; D is tentatively TRBD1 or TRBD2 (5 bases each). This CDR3 is 14 amino acids long. Deletions cut 5 bases from V and 2 bases from J, with 11 bases between. The germline CDR1 and CDR2 sequences are SEHNR and FQNEAQ (reference sequence). The CDR3 DNA reads TGTGCCAGCAGCGCGACAGCGGCCACAGATACGCAGTATTTT. It encodes CASSATAATDTQYF.

CDR3 bases: TGTGCCAGCAGCTTAGGGGGGGACGCCGGGGAGCTGTTTTTT. Translated, it gives CASSLGGDAGELFF. The rearrangement uses TRBV7-3 and TRBJ2-2; 7 bases match TRBD2. The germline gives CDR1 SGHTA, CDR2 FQGTGA. J was trimmed by 6 bases and V by 2 bases; bases with no gene match: 3. This CDR3 region has 14 residues.

The chain carries TRBV29-1 and TRBJ2-7; D remains ambiguous. Germline loops: CDR1 SQVTM, CDR2 ANQGSEA. The CDR3 runs 14 residues. V was shortened by 6 bases and J by 1 base, with 16 bases between the two germline ends. The CDR3 spells CSVQDGTYSYEQYF. CDR3 DNA: TGCAGCGTCCAAGACGGAACCTATTCCTACGAGCAGTACTTC.

The CDR3 DNA follows: TGTGCCAGCAGTTTTGGACTCTCGGATCCCTATGGCTACACCTTC. It encodes CASSFGLSDPYGYTF. The chain combines TRBV12-3 or TRBV12-4 with TRBJ1-2; no clear D gene. The CDR3 spans 15 residues. V was cut by 3 bases and J by 4 bases, with 15 bases left in between.

By its share, this clonotype is medium-sized (0.01 to 0.1%). The CDR3 protein is CASGQGLSGTEAFF. CDR3 DNA: TGTGCCAGCGGGCAGGGACTTAGTGGAACTGAAGCTTTCTTT. The chain links TRBV6-1 to TRBJ1-1, with a tentative D call TRBD1 (5 bases). CDR1 and CDR2 (germline): MNHNS, SASEGT. V dropped 8 bases and J dropped 5 bases, with 18 bases sitting between them. The length of the CDR3 is 14 residues.

This clonotype was seen only a few times. The chain has TRBV6-2 or TRBV6-3 and TRBJ2-7; 9 nucleotides match TRBD1. Germline V gene sequence: CDR1 MNHEY, CDR2 SVGEGT. The CDR3 has 16 residues. After removal of 4 bases from V and 3 bases from J, the junction contained 10 bases not matched to a gene. This chain's CDR3 is CASSFPGTGWDYEQYF. The DNA of the CDR3 is TGTGCCAGCAGTTTTCCCGGGACAGGGTGGGACTACGAGCAGTACTTC.

V usage is TRBV5-4 and J usage is TRBJ2-1, with D unresolved. The CDR3 is 13 residues long. V dropped 0 bases and J dropped 7 bases, with 8 bases sitting between them. Germline CDR1 reads SGHNT; CDR2 reads YYREEE (reference sequence). CDR3 in amino acids: CASSLAQINEQFF. The CDR3 region has the DNA TGTGCCAGCAGCTTGGCCCAGATAAATGAGCAGTTCTTC.

This clonotype was found a few times. V and J are TRBV20-1 and TRBJ2-3, with 8 bases fitting TRBD2. Germline V lookup: CDR1 DFQATT, CDR2 SNEGSKA (reference sequence). Unmatched junction bases numbered 15, after V lost 6 bases and J lost 4 bases. The CDR3 has 16 residues. This chain's CDR3 is CSAHPGAGGVADTQYF. The CDR3 DNA follows: TGCAGTGCGCATCCGGGGGCGGGAGGTGTGGCAGATACGCAGTATTTT.

This clonotype is medium-sized (0.01 to 0.1%). V and J are TRBV19 and TRBJ1-1; 8 nucleotides line up with TRBD1. The germline gives CDR1 LNHDA, CDR2 SQIVND (reference sequence). This CDR3 is 15 amino acids long. V shed 6 bases, J shed 6 bases, and the junction held 12 bases outside the gene matches. The CDR3 sequence: CASSHQGAQSPEAFF. The DNA of the CDR3 is TGTGCCAGTAGCCATCAGGGGGCTCAGTCCCCTGAAGCTTTCTTT.

A few counts support this clonotype. The V call is TRBV2, the J call TRBJ2-5; the match to TRBD1 covers 7 bases. The junction had 4 bases not matched to a gene; V was cut back by 6 bases and J by 3 bases. This CDR3 region has 13 residues. Germline CDR1 SNHLY, CDR2 FYNNEI. The CDR3 DNA follows: TGTGCCAGCAGGGCTGACAGGGAAGAGACCCAGTACTTC. Its protein product is CASRADREETQYF.

V gene TRBV20-1 combines with J gene TRBJ2-1, with TRBD2 matching 9 bases. From germline, CDR1 is DFQATT and CDR2 SNEGSKA (reference sequence). The CDR3 is 15 residues long. Unmatched junction bases numbered 5, after V lost 3 bases and J lost 2 bases. The CDR3 here is CSARRGGGAYNEQFF. Written as DNA, the CDR3 is TGCAGTGCTAGGAGGGGCGGGGGGGCCTACAATGAGCAGTTCTTC.